Listed below are T cell receptor beta chains from one sample, sequenced in a study of PD-1 blockade in classical Hodgkin lymphoma. Sequencing was performed with immunoSEQ multiplex PCR; in TCRdb, only in-frame clones are kept and a portion is missing. The repertoire consists of roughly 50,000 clones, with around 80% occurring once and the leading ten covering over 20%. This specimen consisted of peripheral blood mononuclear cells (PBMCs), obtained before the second cycle of nivolumab. All receptors come from a human donor with classical Hodgkin lymphoma. Each CDR3 is given with its conserved first and last residue. D genes are given only for firm matches. Some rows have no size entry. The others give once, few or many, or a class for an expanded clone.

>NA|TRBJ1-2|TRBV20-1|10|NA
CSARRSGYTF
>TRBD2|TRBJ2-7|TRBV4-2|16|NA
CASSQDIAGASYEQYF
>NA|TRBJ2-3|TRBV5-1|13|NA
CASNRQGTDTQYF
>NA|TRBJ2-1|TRBV7-2|13|NA
CASSLAGANEQFF
>TRBD1|TRBJ1-2|TRBV7-8|15|NA
CASSSRGTGEDGYTF
>TRBD2|TRBJ2-1|TRBV11-2|18|medium-sized
CASSFPASGGRGYNEQFF
>NA|TRBJ2-7|TRBV7-2|13|NA
CASSLERGDEQYF
>TRBD1|TRBJ1-2|TRBV7-9|15|NA
CASSLAGTGTDGYTF
>TRBD1|TRBJ1-5|TRBV9|17|NA
CASSEGTGGMWAQPQHF
>NA|TRBJ1-2|TRBV8-2|10|NA
CERKTYGYTF
>TRBD1|TRBJ1-2|TRBV19|13|NA
CASRRDSFYGYTF
>NA|TRBJ2-1|TRBV11-3|16|NA
CASSLRGLSSNNEQFF
>NA|TRBJ2-1|TRBV19|14|NA
CASSIAREANEQFF
>NA|TRBJ2-7|TRBV18|13|NA
CASSPPKPSGQYF
>TRBD2|TRBJ2-3|TRBV5-1|14|NA
CASSEGTSGDTQYF
>NA|TRBJ2-1|TRBV29-1|16|NA
CSVEGEVTANYAEQFF
>NA|TRBJ2-1|TRBV7-6|15|NA
CASSVAPEELYEQFF
>NA|TRBJ2-7|TRBV7-9|13|once
CASSLMDDLRQYF
>NA|TRBJ2-5|TRBV10-3|13|NA
CAITEGLEETQYF
>NA|TRBJ1-1|TRBV5-1|14|once
CASSLLGRDTEAFF
>NA|TRBJ1-2|TRBV28|20|NA
CASSLRPRRGLHIRRDGYTF
>TRBD2|TRBJ2-1|TRBV5-1|15|NA
CASSFTSGGYNEQFF
>TRBD1|TRBJ2-7|TRBV2|13|few
CASSGPGGYEQYF
>TRBD1|TRBJ1-2|TRBV28|14|NA
CASSTTSGGGGYTF
>NA|TRBJ1-5|TRBV19|16|NA
CASSRGARYSNQPQHF
>TRBD2|TRBJ2-5|TRBV9|17|NA
CASSETFSGGALETQYF
>TRBD2|TRBJ2-3|TRBV5-1|15|NA
CASKLGLAVSDTQYF
>TRBD1|TRBJ1-4|TRBV10-3|14|NA
CAISKDRGYEKLFF
>NA|TRBJ1-5|TRBV7-9|13|NA
CASSAGVNQPQHF
>NA|TRBJ1-2|TRBV19|13|NA
CASSIEGSYGYTF
>NA|TRBJ2-2|TRBV7-9|15|few
CASSFNQGEAGELFF
>NA|TRBJ1-3|TRBV11-2|19|NA
CASSFYLNPKSAKGNTIYF
>NA|TRBJ2-7|TRBV7-2|20|NA
CASSLAGVGRKGIRPYEQYF
>NA|TRBJ1-2|TRBV9|13|once
CASSVAPSGGYTF
>TRBD2|TRBJ2-3|TRBV27|15|few
CASSTLGTSFDTQYF
>NA|TRBJ1-1|TRBV4-1|15|NA
CASRQGRIMNTEAFF
>NA|TRBJ1-1|TRBV2|13|NA
CASSVELGTEAFF
>NA|TRBJ1-1|TRBV10-2|16|NA
CASTLKEGRQVPEAFF
>TRBD2|TRBJ2-1|TRBV7-2|18|NA
CASSLKLAGGFSPIEQFF
>TRBD1|TRBJ1-1|TRBV11-2|13|NA
CASSRPGQGLTFF